This TCR beta chain was captured by sequencing in a study of cytotoxic CD8 clonotypes in ibrutinib-treated CLL. For this clone: Its antigen is not identified.

The repertoire was sequenced with immunoSEQ multiplex PCR; TCRdb's copy has only in-frame clones and lacks some. The table shows approximately 130,000 clones, with around four fifths occurring only once. The CDR3 extends over 18 amino acids. Germline V gives CDR1 SNHLY, CDR2 FYNNEI. J lost 0 bases, V lost 4 bases, and 12 bases had no gene match. Frozen-stored PBMCs produced 1.5 to 2.5 micrograms of genomic DNA for TCR beta libraries. General study results and limits: Baseline values of clonality outstripped age-matched healthy donors and followed circulating CD8+ T-cell counts. Among the clonotypes, public ones were uncommon and contracted or held stable on treatment.

The source was PBMCs, collected after 24 months of ibrutinib treatment. The V call is TRBV2, the J call TRBJ1-5, with TRBD1 matching over 7 bases. The source is a human donor with chronic lymphocytic leukemia. The CDR3, as DNA: TGTGCCAGCAGTGGGATTGGCAGGGGGTCTTATAGCAATCAGCCCCAGCATTTT. Its translation is CASSGIGRGSYSNQPQHF.